These T cell receptor beta chains were read from a single sample in a study of blood T cell repertoires in COVID-19. Clones were sequenced by immunoSEQ multiplex PCR, and TCRdb holds only the in-frame ones, with some missing. The sample contains around 620,000 clones, more than 80% of which appear only once. Specimen: peripheral blood. The receptors here all came from a woman younger than 35 with acute or convalescent COVID-19. The CDR3 runs from the conserved cysteine through the conserved F or W. A D gene is named only where the DNA matches it firmly. Clone size is shown for a subset of rows, as once, few, many or a class of expanded clone.

NA	15	NA	TRBV4-3	TRBJ1-2	CASSQGGRGRDGYTF	TGCGCCAGCAGCCAAGGAGGGAGGGGAAGGGACGGCTACACCTTC
NA	12	NA	TRBV12-3/TRBV12-4	TRBJ2-7	CASRPQGFEQYF	TGTGCCAGCAGACCTCAGGGGTTCGAGCAGTACTTC
few	13	NA	TRBV7-9	TRBJ1-2	CASSLAGVHGYTF	TGTGCCAGCAGCTTAGCCGGGGTTCATGGCTACACCTTC
NA	16	NA	TRBV3-1/TRBV3-2	TRBJ2-1	CASSQDRALGSNEQFF	TGTGCCAGCAGCCAAGATAGAGCGCTGGGGAGCAATGAGCAGTTCTTC
NA	15	TRBD1	TRBV5-1	TRBJ1-3	CASSSGQGAGNTIYF	TGCGCCAGCAGCTCGGGACAGGGCGCCGGAAACACCATATATTTT
NA	13	NA	TRBV29-1	TRBJ1-1	CSVEMSVNTEAFF	TGCAGCGTTGAGATGTCGGTGAACACTGAAGCTTTCTTT
NA	15	TRBD2	TRBV9	TRBJ2-7	CASSTSGGFAYEQYF	TGTGCCAGCAGCACTAGCGGGGGGTTCGCCTACGAGCAGTACTTC
NA	15	NA	TRBV7-2	TRBJ2-1	CASSLNRESYNEQFF	TGTGCCAGCAGCTTAAACAGGGAATCCTACAATGAGCAGTTCTTC
NA	14	NA	TRBV27	TRBJ1-2	CASSQRGGRYGYTF	TGTGCCAGCAGTCAGCGCGGTGGGAGGTATGGCTACACCTTC
NA	14	NA	TRBV5-6	TRBJ1-5	CASSLFRDPRPQHF	TGTGCCAGCAGCTTGTTCAGGGATCCGAGGCCCCAGCATTTT
NA	13	NA	TRBV29-1	TRBJ1-1	CSAAGLMNTEAFF	TGCAGCGCCGCGGGGCTTATGAACACTGAAGCTTTCTTT
NA	16	TRBD2	TRBV19	TRBJ2-3	CASSIGSGGYTDTQYF	TGTGCCAGTAGTATAGGGAGCGGGGGATACACAGATACGCAGTATTTT
NA	14	NA	TRBV28	TRBJ1-3	CASSLGGAGNTIYF	TGTGCCAGCAGTTTGGGCGGGGCTGGAAACACCATATATTTT
NA	16	NA	TRBV6-5	TRBJ2-3	CASSYVGHLGTDTQYF	TGTGCCAGCAGTTACGTGGGACATCTAGGCACAGATACGCAGTATTTT
NA	15	NA	TRBV5-6	TRBJ1-1	CASSRTDRLNTEAFF	TGTGCCAGCAGCCGGACTGACCGATTGAACACTGAAGCTTTCTTT
NA	11	NA	TRBV29-1	TRBJ2-1	CSVVGPNEQFF	TGCAGCGTTGTGGGCCCCAATGAGCAGTTCTTC
NA	13	NA	TRBV11-2	TRBJ2-7	CASSPQSYYEQYF	TGTGCCAGCAGCCCCCAGTCGTACTACGAGCAGTACTTC
NA	14	TRBD1	TRBV4-1	TRBJ1-4	CASSQGQGSEKLFF	TGCGCCAGCAGCCAAGGACAGGGGAGCGAAAAACTGTTTTTT
NA	13	TRBD1	TRBV29-1	TRBJ1-1	CSVAGTGSLQAFF	TGCAGCGTGGCCGGGACAGGGAGCCTTCAAGCTTTCTTT
NA	15	NA	TRBV7-8	TRBJ2-7	CASSRALGGSYEQYF	TGTGCCAGCAGCCGAGCACTCGGGGGCTCCTACGAGCAGTACTTC
NA	18	TRBD2	TRBV10-1	TRBJ2-7	CASSERGTSGGPVHEQYF	TGCGCCAGCAGTGAAAGGGGGACTAGCGGGGGGCCGGTCCACGAGCAGTACTTC
NA	14	NA	TRBV3-1/TRBV3-2	TRBJ1-3	CASSLVLAGNTIYF	TGTGCCAGCAGCTTAGTACTAGCTGGAAACACCATATATTTT
NA	13	NA	TRBV29-1	TRBJ1-1	CSVGGRAFHQAFF	TGCAGCGTCGGGGGAAGGGCGTTCCATCAAGCTTTCTTT
NA	14	NA	TRBV10-3	TRBJ2-1	CAISTGTRTNEQFF	TGTGCCATCAGCACAGGGACCCGCACCAATGAGCAGTTCTTC
NA	12	NA	TRBV2	TRBJ1-2	CASSQSLRGYTF	TGTGCCAGCAGTCAGAGCCTGAGGGGCTACACCTTC
NA	13	NA	TRBV12-5	TRBJ1-2	CASGRSGNYGYTF	TGTGCTAGTGGCCGGTCAGGGAACTATGGCTACACCTTC
NA	16	TRBD2	TRBV6-6	TRBJ2-1	CASSTTSSGAYNEQFF	TGTGCCAGCAGTACCACCTCTAGCGGGGCCTACAATGAGCAGTTCTTC
NA	15	TRBD1	TRBV19	TRBJ1-2	CASSIGTGKEYGYTF	TGTGCCAGTAGTATAGGGACAGGGAAGGAGTATGGCTACACCTTC
NA	14	NA	TRBV2	TRBJ1-1	CASSVSGGFTEAFF	TGTGCCAGCAGTGTCTCAGGAGGATTCACTGAAGCTTTCTTT
NA	12	NA	TRBV30	TRBJ1-2	CATTRGDYGYTF	TGTGCCACTACCCGGGGAGACTATGGCTACACCTTC
NA	14	NA	TRBV7-2	TRBJ2-1	CASSSRRIDNEQFF	TGTGCCAGCAGCTCCAGGAGGATCGACAATGAGCAGTTCTTC
NA	13	NA	TRBV6-5	TRBJ1-2	CASSLGGVYGYTF	TGTGCCAGCAGTTTAGGGGGTGTGTATGGCTACACCTTC
NA	13	TRBD1	TRBV5-6	TRBJ1-1	CASSLTGVTEAFF	TGTGCCAGCAGCTTGACAGGGGTGACTGAAGCTTTCTTT
NA	14	NA	TRBV6-5	TRBJ1-5	CASSYLTGGQPQHF	TGTGCCAGCAGTTACCTGACGGGAGGTCAGCCCCAGCATTTT
NA	16	TRBD1	TRBV7-2	TRBJ1-2	CASSFGQGIANYGYTF	TGTGCCAGCAGCTTCGGACAGGGTATAGCTAACTATGGCTACACCTTC
few	15	NA	TRBV27	TRBJ1-5	CASSWGGQNNQPQHF	TGTGCCAGCAGTTGGGGGGGGCAGAACAATCAGCCCCAGCATTTT